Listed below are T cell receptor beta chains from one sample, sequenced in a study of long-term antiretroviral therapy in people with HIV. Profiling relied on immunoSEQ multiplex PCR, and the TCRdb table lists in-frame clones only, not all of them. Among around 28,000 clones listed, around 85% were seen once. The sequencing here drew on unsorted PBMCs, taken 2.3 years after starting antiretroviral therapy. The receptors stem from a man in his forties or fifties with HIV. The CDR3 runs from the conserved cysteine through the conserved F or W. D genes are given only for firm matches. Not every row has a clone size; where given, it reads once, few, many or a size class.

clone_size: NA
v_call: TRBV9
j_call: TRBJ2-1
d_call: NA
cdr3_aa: CASSPMGRDPNEQFF
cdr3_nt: TGTGCCAGCAGCCCCATGGGCCGGGACCCCAATGAGCAGTTCTTC

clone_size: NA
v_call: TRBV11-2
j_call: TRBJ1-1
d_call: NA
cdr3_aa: CASNPGAGLNTEAFF
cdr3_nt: TGTGCCAGCAATCCAGGCGCAGGGCTGAACACTGAAGCTTTCTTT

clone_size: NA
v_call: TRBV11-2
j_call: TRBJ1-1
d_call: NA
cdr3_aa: CASSLDRKGREFENTEAFF
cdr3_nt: TGTGCCAGCAGCTTAGATCGGAAGGGGCGGGAGTTTGAGAACACTGAAGCTTTCTTT

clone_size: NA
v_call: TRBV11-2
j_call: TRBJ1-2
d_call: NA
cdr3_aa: CASSSRAGKANYGYTF
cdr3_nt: TGTGCCAGCAGCTCTCGGGCGGGAAAAGCTAACTATGGCTACACCTTC

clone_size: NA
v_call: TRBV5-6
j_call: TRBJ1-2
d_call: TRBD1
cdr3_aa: CASSPDNGQGWEGYTF
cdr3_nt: TGTGCCAGCAGCCCGGATAACGGACAGGGCTGGGAGGGCTACACCTTC

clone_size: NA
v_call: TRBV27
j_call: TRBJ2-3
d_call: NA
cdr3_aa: CGAGTVSGTDTQYF
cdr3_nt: TGTGGAGCGGGGACAGTTTCGGGCACAGATACGCAGTATTTT

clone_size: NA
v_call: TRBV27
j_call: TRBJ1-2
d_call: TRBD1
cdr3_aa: CASSYTGGNYGYTF
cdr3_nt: TGTGCCAGCTCTTACACAGGGGGCAACTATGGCTACACCTTC

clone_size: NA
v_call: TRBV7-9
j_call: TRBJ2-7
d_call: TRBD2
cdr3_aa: CASSLVLAGRYEQYF
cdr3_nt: TGTGCCAGCAGCTTAGTCCTAGCGGGGAGGTACGAGCAGTACTTC

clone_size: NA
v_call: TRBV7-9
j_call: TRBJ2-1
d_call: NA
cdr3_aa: CASHGEGGYNEQFF
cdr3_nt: TGTGCCAGCCACGGAGAGGGAGGCTACAATGAGCAGTTCTTC

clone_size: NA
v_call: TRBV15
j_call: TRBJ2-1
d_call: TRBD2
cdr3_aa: CATSRGGLAGELPWNEQFF
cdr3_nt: TGTGCCACCAGCAGAGGCGGACTAGCGGGAGAGCTTCCGTGGAATGAGCAGTTCTTC

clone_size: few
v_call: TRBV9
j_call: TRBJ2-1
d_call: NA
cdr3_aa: CASSVASVSYNEQFF
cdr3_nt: TGTGCCAGCAGCGTAGCTTCCGTTTCCTACAATGAGCAGTTCTTC

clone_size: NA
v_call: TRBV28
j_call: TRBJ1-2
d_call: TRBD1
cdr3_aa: CASSRDRRNYGYTF
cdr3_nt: TGTGCCAGCAGCCGGGACAGGAGGAACTATGGCTACACCTTC

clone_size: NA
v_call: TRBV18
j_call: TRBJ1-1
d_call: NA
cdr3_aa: CASSPLGVGLNTEAFF
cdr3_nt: TGTGCCAGCTCACCCCTGGGGGTAGGGCTCAACACTGAAGCTTTCTTT

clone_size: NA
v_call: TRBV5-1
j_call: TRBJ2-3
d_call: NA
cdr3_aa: CASSSQAGYGNTQYF
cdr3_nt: TGCGCCAGCAGCTCCCAGGCGGGCTATGGGAATACGCAGTATTTT

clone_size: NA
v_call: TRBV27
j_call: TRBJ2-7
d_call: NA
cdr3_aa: CASSLRGSEQYF
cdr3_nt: TGTGCCAGCAGTTTAAGAGGGTCCGAGCAGTACTTC

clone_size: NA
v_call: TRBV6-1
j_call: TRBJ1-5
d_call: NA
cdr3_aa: CASSEEILARYNQPQHF
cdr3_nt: TGTGCCAGCAGTGAAGAGATATTGGCCAGGTACAATCAGCCCCAGCATTTT

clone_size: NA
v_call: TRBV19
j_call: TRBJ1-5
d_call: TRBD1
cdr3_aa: CASSLQGLGIVQPQHF
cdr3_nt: TGTGCCAGTAGTCTACAGGGGCTTGGGATAGTTCAGCCCCAGCATTTT

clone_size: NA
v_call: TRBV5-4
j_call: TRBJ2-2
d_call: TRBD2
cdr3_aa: CASSTGLADTGELFF
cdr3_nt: TGTGCCAGCAGCACCGGACTAGCGGACACCGGGGAGCTGTTTTTT

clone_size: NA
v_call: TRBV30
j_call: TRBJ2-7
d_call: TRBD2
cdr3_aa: CAWSNKGLAGVEQYF
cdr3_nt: TGTGCCTGGAGTAATAAGGGACTAGCGGGAGTCGAGCAGTACTTC

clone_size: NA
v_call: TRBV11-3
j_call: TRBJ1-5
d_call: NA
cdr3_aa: CASSSAHLTWTDCNQPQHF
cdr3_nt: TGTGCCAGCAGCTCAGCACACCTGACATGGACAGATTGTAATCAGCCCCAGCATTTT

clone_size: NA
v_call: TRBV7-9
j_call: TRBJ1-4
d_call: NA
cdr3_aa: CASSLAGRTLGNEKLFF
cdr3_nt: TGTGCCAGCAGCTTAGCGGGACGGACTTTAGGTAATGAAAAACTGTTTTTT

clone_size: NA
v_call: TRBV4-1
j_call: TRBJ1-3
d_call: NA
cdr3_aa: CASSQLPLFLSSGNTIYF
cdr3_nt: TGCGCCAGCAGCCAACTCCCGTTATTCCTGAGCTCTGGAAACACCATATATTTT

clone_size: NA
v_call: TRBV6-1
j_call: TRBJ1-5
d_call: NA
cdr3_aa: CATKIDFSNQPQHF
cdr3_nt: TGTGCCACCAAAATCGACTTTAGCAATCAGCCCCAGCATTTT

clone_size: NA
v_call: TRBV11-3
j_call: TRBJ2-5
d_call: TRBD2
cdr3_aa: CASSFSLAGVGAQYF
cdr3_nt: TGTGCCAGCAGCTTCAGTTTAGCGGGAGTTGGGGCCCAGTACTTC

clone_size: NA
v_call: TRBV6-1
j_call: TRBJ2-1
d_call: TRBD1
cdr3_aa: CASSPRDRGLYEQFF
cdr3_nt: TGTGCCAGCAGTCCCCGGGACAGGGGGCTCTATGAGCAGTTCTTC

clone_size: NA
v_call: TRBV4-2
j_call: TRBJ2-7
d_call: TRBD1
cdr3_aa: CASSAGTAYEQYF
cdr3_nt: TGTGCCAGCAGTGCCGGGACAGCCTACGAGCAGTACTTC

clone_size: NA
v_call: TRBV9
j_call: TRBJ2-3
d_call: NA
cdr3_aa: CASSVVDYADTQYF
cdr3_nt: TGTGCCAGCAGCGTAGTAGACTATGCAGATACGCAGTATTTT

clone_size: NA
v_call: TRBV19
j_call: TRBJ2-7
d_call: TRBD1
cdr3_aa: CASSPGQVGYEQYF
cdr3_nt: TGTGCCAGTAGTCCGGGACAGGTAGGCTACGAGCAGTACTTC

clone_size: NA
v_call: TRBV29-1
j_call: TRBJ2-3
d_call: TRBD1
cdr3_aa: CSVRGQADTQYF
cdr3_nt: TGCAGCGTTAGGGGGCAGGCGGATACGCAGTATTTT

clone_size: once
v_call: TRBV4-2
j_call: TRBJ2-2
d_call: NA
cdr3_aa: CASSPKGGHTGELFF
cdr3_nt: TGTGCCAGCAGCCCCAAAGGGGGGCACACCGGGGAGCTGTTTTTT

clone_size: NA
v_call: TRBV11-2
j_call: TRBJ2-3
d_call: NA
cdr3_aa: CASSSNRDQLDTQYF
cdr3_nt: TGTGCCAGCAGCTCCAACCGGGACCAGTTAGATACGCAGTATTTT

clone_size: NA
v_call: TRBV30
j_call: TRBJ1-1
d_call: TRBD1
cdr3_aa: CAWSLGTGGVYTEAFF
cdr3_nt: TGTGCCTGGAGTCTGGGGACAGGGGGCGTCTACACTGAAGCTTTCTTT

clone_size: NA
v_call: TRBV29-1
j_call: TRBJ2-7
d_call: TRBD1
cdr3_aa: CSVEGLRGQEYEQYF
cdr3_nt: TGCAGCGTTGAAGGCCTGAGGGGACAGGAGTACGAGCAGTACTTC

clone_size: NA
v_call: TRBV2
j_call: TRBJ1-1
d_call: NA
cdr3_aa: CASSEGNLNTEAFF
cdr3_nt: TGTGCCAGCAGTGAGGGCAATCTGAACACTGAAGCTTTCTTT

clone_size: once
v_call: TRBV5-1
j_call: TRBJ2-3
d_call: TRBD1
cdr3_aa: CASSEGTDITDTQYF
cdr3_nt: TGCGCCAGCAGCGAGGGGACAGATATAACAGATACGCAGTATTTT

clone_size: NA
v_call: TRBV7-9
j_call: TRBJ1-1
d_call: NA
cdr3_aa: CASSLDMNTEAFF
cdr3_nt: TGTGCCAGCAGCTTAGATATGAACACTGAAGCTTTCTTT